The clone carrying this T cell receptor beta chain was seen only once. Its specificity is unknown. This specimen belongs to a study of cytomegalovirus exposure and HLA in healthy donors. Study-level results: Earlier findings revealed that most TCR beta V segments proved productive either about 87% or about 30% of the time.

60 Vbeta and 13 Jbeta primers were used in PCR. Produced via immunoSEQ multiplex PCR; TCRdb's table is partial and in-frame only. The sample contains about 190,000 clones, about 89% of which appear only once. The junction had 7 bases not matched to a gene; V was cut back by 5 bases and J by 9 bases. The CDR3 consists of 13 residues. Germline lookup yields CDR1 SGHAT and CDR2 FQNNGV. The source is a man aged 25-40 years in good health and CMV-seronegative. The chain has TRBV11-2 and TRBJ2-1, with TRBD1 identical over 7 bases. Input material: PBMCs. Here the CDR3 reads CASSPRQGTEQFF. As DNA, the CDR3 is TGTGCCAGCAGCCCGAGACAGGGAACTGAGCAGTTCTTC.